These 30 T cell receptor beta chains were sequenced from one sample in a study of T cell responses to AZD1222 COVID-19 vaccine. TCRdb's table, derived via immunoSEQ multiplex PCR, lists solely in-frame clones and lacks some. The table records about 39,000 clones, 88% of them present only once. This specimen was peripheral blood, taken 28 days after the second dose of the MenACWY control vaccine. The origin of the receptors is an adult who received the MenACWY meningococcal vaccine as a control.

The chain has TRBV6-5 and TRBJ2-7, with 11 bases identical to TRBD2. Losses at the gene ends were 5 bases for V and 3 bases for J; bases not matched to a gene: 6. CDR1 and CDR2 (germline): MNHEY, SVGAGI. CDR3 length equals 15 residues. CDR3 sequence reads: CASSPRGTSGYEQYF. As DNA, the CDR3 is TGTGCCAGCAGTCCGAGAGGGACTAGCGGCTACGAGCAGTACTTC.

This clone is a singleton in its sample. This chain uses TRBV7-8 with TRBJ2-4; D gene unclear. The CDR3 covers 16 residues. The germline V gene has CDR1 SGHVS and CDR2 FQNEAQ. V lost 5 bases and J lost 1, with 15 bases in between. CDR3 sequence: CASSDSPWVAKNIQYF. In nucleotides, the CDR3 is TGTGCCAGCAGCGACTCTCCGTGGGTGGCCAAAAACATTCAGTACTTC.

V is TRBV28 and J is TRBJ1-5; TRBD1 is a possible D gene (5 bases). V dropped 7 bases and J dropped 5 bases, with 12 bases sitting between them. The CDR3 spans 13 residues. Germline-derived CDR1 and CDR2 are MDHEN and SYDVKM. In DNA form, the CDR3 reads TGTGCCAGCAACAAAGGGGACCATCAGCCCCAGCATTTT. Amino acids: CASNKGDHQPQHF.

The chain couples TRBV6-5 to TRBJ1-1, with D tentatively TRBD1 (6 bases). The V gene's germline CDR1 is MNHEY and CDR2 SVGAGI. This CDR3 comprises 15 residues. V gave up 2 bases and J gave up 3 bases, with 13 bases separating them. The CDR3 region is CASSYDRRTHTEAFF. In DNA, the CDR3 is TGTGCCAGCAGTTACGACAGGCGGACCCACACTGAAGCTTTCTTT.

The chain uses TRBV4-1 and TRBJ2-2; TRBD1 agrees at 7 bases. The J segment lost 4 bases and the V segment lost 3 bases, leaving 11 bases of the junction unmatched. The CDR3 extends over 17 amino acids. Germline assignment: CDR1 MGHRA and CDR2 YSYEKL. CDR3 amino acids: CASSHDRGAGGTGELFF. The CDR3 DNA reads TGCGCCAGCAGCCACGATAGAGGGGCAGGGGGCACCGGGGAGCTGTTTTTT.

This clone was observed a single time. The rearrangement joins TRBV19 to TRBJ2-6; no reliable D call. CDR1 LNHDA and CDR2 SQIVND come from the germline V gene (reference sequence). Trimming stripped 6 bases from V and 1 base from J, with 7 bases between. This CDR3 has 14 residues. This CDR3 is CASRAESGANVLTF. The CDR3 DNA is TGTGCCAGTAGGGCCGAGTCTGGGGCCAACGTCCTGACTTTC.

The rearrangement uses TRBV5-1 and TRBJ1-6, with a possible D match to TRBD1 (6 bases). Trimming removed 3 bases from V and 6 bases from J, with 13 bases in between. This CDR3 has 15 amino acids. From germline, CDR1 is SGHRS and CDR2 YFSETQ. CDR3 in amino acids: CASSSTTGVNSPLHF. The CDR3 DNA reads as TGCGCCAGCAGCTCTACGACAGGCGTTAATTCACCCCTCCACTTT.

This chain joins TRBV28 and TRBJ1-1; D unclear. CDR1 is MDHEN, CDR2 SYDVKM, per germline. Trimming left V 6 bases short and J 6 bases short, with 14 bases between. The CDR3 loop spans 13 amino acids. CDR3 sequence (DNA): TGTGCCAGCAGGGAGCTCGACCCCGCTGAAGCTTTCTTT. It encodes CASRELDPAEAFF. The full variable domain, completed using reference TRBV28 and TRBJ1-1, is DVKVTQSSRYLVKRTGEKVFLECVQDMDHENMFWYRQDPGLGLRLIYFSYDVKMKEKGDIPEGYSVSREKKERFSLILESASTNQTSMYLCASRELDPAEAFFGQGTRLTVV.

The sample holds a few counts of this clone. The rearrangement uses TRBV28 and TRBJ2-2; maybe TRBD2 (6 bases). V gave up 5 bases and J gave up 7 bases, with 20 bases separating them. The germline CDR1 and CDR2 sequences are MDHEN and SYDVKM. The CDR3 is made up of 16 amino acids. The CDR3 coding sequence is TGTGCCAGCAGTAGTGGGGGACTTCTCAATGGCGGGGAGCTGTTTTTT. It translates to CASSSGGLLNGGELFF.

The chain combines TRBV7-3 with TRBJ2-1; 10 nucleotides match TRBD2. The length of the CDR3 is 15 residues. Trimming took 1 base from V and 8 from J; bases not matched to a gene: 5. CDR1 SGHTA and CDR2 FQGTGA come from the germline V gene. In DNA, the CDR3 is TGTGCCAGCAGCTTAAGCCTAGCGGGAGCGTATGAGCAGTTCTTC. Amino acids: CASSLSLAGAYEQFF.

The CDR3 sequence is CASSVEGGGAYEQYF. The CDR3 DNA reads TGTGCCAGCAGCGTAGAGGGGGGCGGCGCCTACGAGCAGTACTTC. The V gene is TRBV9, the J gene TRBJ2-7, with D perhaps being TRBD1 or TRBD2 (6 bases each). Trimming stripped 0 bases from V and 2 bases from J, with 12 bases between. The CDR3 consists of 15 residues. From germline, CDR1 is SGDLS and CDR2 YYNGEE.

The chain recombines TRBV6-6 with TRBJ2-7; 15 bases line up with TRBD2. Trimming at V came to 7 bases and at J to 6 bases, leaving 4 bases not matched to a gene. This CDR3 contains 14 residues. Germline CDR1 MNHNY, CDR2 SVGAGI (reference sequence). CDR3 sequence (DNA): TGTGCCAGCAAACCGGGACTAGCGGGAGGCGAGCAGTACTTC. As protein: CASKPGLAGGEQYF.

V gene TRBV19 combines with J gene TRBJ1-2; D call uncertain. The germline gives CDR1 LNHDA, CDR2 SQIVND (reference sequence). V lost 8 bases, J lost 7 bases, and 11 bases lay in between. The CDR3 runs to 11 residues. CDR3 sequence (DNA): TGTGCCAGTGCCCATGTGGGTGGCTACACCTTC. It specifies CASAHVGGYTF. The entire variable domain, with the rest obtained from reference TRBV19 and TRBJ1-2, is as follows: DGGITQSPKYLFRKEGQNVTLSCEQNLNHDAMYWYRQDPGQGLRLIYYSQIVNDFQKGDIAEGYSVSREKKESFPLTVTSAQKNPTAFYLCASAHVGGYTFGSGTRLTVV.

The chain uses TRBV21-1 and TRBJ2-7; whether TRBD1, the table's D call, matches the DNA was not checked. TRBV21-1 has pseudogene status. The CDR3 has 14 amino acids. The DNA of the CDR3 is TGTGCCAGCAGCAAAGTCCAGGTAGCCTACGAGCAGTACTTC. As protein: CASSKVQVAYEQYF.

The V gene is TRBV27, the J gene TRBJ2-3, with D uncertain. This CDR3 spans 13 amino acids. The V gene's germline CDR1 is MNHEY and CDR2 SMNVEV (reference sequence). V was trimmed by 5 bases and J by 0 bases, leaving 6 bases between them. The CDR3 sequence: CASSLSSTDTQYF. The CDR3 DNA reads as TGTGCCAGCAGTCTCTCAAGCACAGATACGCAGTATTTT.

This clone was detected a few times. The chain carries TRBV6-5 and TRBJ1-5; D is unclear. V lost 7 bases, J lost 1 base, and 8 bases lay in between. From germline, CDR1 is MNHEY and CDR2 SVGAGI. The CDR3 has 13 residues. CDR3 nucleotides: TGTGCCAGCAAAGACTTCAGCAATCAGCCCCAGCATTTT. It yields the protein CASKDFSNQPQHF.

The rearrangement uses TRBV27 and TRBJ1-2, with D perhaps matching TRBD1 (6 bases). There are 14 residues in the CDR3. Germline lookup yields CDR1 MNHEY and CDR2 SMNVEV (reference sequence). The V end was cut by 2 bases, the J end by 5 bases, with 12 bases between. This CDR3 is CASSLRPDRYGYTF. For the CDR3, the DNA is TGTGCCAGCAGTTTAAGACCGGACAGATATGGCTACACCTTC.

CDR3 amino acids: CATSDLGRGGYGYTF. The CDR3 DNA sequence: TGTGCCACCAGTGATTTGGGCAGGGGGGGCTATGGCTACACCTTC. V is TRBV24-1 and J is TRBJ1-2; 7 bases map to TRBD1. CDR3 length: 15 amino acids. Germline CDR1 reads KGHDR; CDR2 reads SFDVKD. The junction had 4 bases not matched to a gene; V was cut back by 0 bases and J by 4 bases.

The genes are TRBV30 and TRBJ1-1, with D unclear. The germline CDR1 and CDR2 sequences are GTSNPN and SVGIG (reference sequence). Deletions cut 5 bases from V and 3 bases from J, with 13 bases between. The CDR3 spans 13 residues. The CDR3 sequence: CAWAPLPDTEAFF. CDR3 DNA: TGTGCCTGGGCCCCTCTACCCGACACTGAAGCTTTCTTT.

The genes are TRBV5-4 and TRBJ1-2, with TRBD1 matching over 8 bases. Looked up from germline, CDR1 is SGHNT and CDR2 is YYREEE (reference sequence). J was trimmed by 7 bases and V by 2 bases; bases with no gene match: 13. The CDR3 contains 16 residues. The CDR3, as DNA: TGTGCCAGCAGCTTTCCCGGGACAGGAGCCGGGGCTGGCTACACCTTC. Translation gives CASSFPGTGAGAGYTF. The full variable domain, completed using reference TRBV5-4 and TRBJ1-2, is ETGVTQSPTHLIKTRGQQVTLRCSSQSGHNTVSWYQQALGQGPQFIFQYYREEENGRGNFPPRFSGLQFPNYSSELNVNALELDDSALYLCASSFPGTGAGAGYTFGSGTRLTVV.

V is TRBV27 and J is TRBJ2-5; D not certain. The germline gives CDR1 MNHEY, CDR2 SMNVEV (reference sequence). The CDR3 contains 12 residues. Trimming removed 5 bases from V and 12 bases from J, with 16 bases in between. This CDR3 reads CASSTHTGPKYF. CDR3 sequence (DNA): TGTGCCAGCAGTACACACACCGGGCCCAAGTACTTC.

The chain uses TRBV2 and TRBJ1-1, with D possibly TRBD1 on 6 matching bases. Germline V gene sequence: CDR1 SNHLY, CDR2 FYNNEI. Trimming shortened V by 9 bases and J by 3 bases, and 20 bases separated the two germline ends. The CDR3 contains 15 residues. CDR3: CASCARGRGDTEAFF. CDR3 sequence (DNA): TGTGCCAGTTGCGCCAGGGGAAGGGGAGACACTGAAGCTTTCTTT.

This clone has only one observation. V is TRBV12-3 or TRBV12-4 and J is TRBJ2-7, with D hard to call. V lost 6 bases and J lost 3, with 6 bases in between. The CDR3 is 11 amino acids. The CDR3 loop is CASSLNYEQYF. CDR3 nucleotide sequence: TGTGCCAGCAGCCTGAACTACGAGCAGTACTTC.

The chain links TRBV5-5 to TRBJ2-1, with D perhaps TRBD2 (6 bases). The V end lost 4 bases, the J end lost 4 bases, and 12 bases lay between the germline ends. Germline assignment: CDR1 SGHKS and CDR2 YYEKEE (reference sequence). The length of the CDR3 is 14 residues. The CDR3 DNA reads TGTGCCAGCAGCGGGAGGCCGAGGTACAATGAGCAGTTCTTC. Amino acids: CASSGRPRYNEQFF.

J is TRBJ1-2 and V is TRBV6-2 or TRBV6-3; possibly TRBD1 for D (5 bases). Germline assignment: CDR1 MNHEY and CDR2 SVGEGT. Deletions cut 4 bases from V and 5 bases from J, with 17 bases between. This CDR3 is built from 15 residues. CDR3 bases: TGTGCCAGCAGTTCCGGGGGTCAGCTAAATTATGGCTACACCTTC. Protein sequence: CASSSGGQLNYGYTF.

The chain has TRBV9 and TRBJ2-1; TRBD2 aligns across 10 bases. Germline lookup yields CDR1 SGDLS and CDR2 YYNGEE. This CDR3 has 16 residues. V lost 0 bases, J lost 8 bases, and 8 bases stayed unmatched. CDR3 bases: TGTGCCAGCAGCGTAGCTATAGCGGGAGGATTCGATGAGCAGTTCTTC. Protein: CASSVAIAGGFDEQFF. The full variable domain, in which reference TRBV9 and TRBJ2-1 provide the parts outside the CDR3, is DSGVTQTPKHLITATGQRVTLRCSPRSGDLSVYWYQQSLDQGLQFLIQYYNGEERAKGNILERFSAQQFPDLHSELNLSSLELGDSALYFCASSVAIAGGFDEQFFGPGTRLTVL.

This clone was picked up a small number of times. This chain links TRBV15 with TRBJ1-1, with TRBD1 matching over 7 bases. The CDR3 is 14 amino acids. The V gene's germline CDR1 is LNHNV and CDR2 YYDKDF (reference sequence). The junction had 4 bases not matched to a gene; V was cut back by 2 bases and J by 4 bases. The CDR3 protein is CATSRPRQGTEAFF. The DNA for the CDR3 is TGTGCCACCAGCAGACCTAGACAGGGCACTGAAGCTTTCTTT.

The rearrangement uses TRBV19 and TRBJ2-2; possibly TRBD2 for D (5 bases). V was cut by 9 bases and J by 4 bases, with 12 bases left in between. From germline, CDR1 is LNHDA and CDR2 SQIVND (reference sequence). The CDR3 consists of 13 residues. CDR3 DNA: TGTGCCAGCCTTCGGGCGGGCACCGGGGAGCTGTTTTTT. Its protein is CASLRAGTGELFF.

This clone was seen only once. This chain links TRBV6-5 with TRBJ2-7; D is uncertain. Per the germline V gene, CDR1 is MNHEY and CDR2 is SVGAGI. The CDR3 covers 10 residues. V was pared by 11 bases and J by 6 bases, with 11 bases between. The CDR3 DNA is TGTGCCGGCGGATTGACCGAGCAGTACTTC. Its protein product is CAGGLTEQYF.

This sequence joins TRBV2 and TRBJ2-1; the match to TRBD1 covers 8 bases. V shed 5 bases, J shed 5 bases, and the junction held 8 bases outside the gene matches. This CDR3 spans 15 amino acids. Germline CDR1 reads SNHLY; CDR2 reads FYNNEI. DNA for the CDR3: TGTGCCAGCAGTCGTTTGGACAGGGCCAACAATGAGCAGTTCTTC. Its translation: CASSRLDRANNEQFF.